Below are 5 T cell receptor beta chains sequenced from a single sample in a study of T cells in Graves' hyperthyroidism and ophthalmopathy. The investigators amplified TCR beta CDR3 regions from RNA transcripts. The TCR CDR3 first-round RT-PCR relied on the HTBI primer set. TCRdb reanalysed the multiplex PCR reads using MiXCR and keeps one entry per CDR3 protein. The profile shows under 400,000 distinct CDR3 sequences, around 20% of them singletons. Sequencing was carried out using blood. The origin of the receptors is a woman in her 50s with Graves' hyperthyroidism.

This chain links TRBV3-1 with TRBJ1-5; D gene uncertain. Germline CDR1 reads LGHDT; CDR2 reads YNNKEL (reference sequence). Trimming removed 6 bases at V and 6 bases at J, with 12 bases between. CDR3 length: 13 residues. CDR3 region: CASSRAAGQPQHF. CDR3 in DNA: TGTGCCAGCAGTCGAGCGGCTGGTCAGCCCCAGCATTTT.

The sample holds a few counts of this clonotype. This chain uses TRBV6-1 with TRBJ1-6; no reliable D call. CDR1 and CDR2 (germline): MNHNS, SASEGT. The ends were cut back, 5 bases at V and 6 bases at J, with 14 bases in the middle. CDR3 size: 15 residues. The CDR3 DNA is TGTGCCAGCAGTTCGGACCCCGTTGGTAATTCACCCCTCCACTTT. Residues: CASSSDPVGNSPLHF.

This clonotype was seen a handful of times. The gene calls are TRBV24-1 and TRBJ1-5, with D perhaps matching TRBD1 (5 bases). Germline assignment: CDR1 KGHDR and CDR2 SFDVKD. The CDR3 loop spans 15 amino acids. Trimming left V 2 bases short and J 6 bases short, with 13 bases between. CDR3 DNA sequence: TGTGCCACCAGTGATTGGGACGAGCGGGGTCAGCCCCAGCATTTT. Amino acid sequence: CATSDWDERGQPQHF.

This rearrangement joins TRBV20-1 to TRBJ2-3; TRBD2 matches at 7 bases. The CDR3 has 13 residues. CDR1 and CDR2 from the germline V gene are DFQATT and SNEGSKA (reference sequence). With V trimmed by 3 bases and J by 1 base, 1 base remained unmatched. Here the CDR3 DNA reads TGCAGTGCTAGCGCGGGGGGCACAGATACGCAGTATTTT. Translating gives CSASAGGTDTQYF.

A note on this clonotype: The junction departs from the called germline gene at one end, perhaps through a read error. The chain is built from TRBV9 and TRBJ1-2; 10 nucleotides agree with TRBD1. The CDR3 runs 14 residues. The germline CDR1 and CDR2 sequences are SGDLS and YYNGEE. The CDR3 region is CTSSGGTGVHGYTF. CDR3 sequence (DNA): TGTACCAGCAGCGGTGGGACAGGGGTTCATGGCTACACCTTC.